These 2 T cell receptor beta chains originate from one sample sequenced in a study of regulatory T cells in long-lasting Graves disease. Noted time point: newly diagnosed GD, antithyroid drugs for less than 3 months. RNA isolated from PBMCs was used to make the TCR library. Both iRepertoire HTBI primers and Arm-PCR of CDR3 regions were used to build the TCR beta libraries. A single record per CDR3 protein comes from TCRdb applying MiXCR to the multiplex PCR reads. The top ten clones hold over 15% of a sample with 350,000 to 450,000 distinct CDR3 sequences, about 15% of them seen once. These sequences were also reported in another study, on T cells in Graves' hyperthyroidism and ophthalmopathy.

This material consisted of peripheral blood mononuclear cells (PBMCs), taken at new diagnosis, from a patient treated with antithyroid drugs. The receptors shown here come from a woman under 40 with Graves disease.

The chain is built from TRBV5-6 and TRBJ1-4; TRBD1 agrees at 7 bases. Germline trimming cut 4 bases from V and 0 bases from J; bases unmatched to any gene: 9. CDR1 SGHDT and CDR2 YYEEEE come from the germline V gene. This CDR3 comprises 17 residues. The CDR3 DNA reads as TGTGCCAGCAGCGACGGGACAGATGTTGCAACTAATGAAAAACTGTTTTTT. This gives the protein CASSDGTDVATNEKLFF.

This clonotype was recorded at least ten times. The chain combines TRBV27 with TRBJ1-5; D unclear. This CDR3 comprises 13 residues. The V end lost 6 bases, the J end lost 3 bases, and 9 bases lay between the germline ends. Germline lookup yields CDR1 MNHEY and CDR2 SMNVEV (reference sequence). CDR3 in DNA: TGTGCCAGCAGCCGACGTACCAATCAGCCCCAGCATTTT. Amino acids: CASSRRTNQPQHF.